What follows are 20 T cell receptor beta chains derived from one specimen sequenced in a study of blood T cell repertoires in COVID-19. TCRdb's copy holds only in-frame clones and misses some; the assay was immunoSEQ multiplex PCR. The sample contains roughly 99,000 clones, 88% of which appear only once. Sequenced sample: peripheral blood. The receptors were gathered from a man between 45 and 60 years old with active or convalescent COVID-19.

The J gene is TRBJ1-3, the V gene TRBV19; 7 nucleotides match TRBD1. V shed 5 bases and J 2 bases; nucleotides not matched to a gene: 6. The CDR3 is 15 residues long. Per germline, CDR1 LNHDA and CDR2 SQIVND (reference sequence). This CDR3 is CASSLQGTTGNTIYF. The CDR3 DNA sequence: TGTGCCAGTAGTCTACAGGGGACGACTGGAAACACCATATATTTT. The entire variable domain, with the rest obtained from reference TRBV19 and TRBJ1-3, is as follows: DGGITQSPKYLFRKEGQNVTLSCEQNLNHDAMYWYRQDPGQGLRLIYYSQIVNDFQKGDIAEGYSVSREKKESFPLTVTSAQKNPTAFYLCASSLQGTTGNTIYFGEGSWLTVV.

The CDR3 DNA is TGTGCCAGCAGCTTCCGAGCAACTAATGAAAAACTGTTTTTT. It yields the protein CASSFRATNEKLFF. The rearrangement links TRBV7-9 to TRBJ1-4; D remains unclear. CDR3 length equals 14 residues. From germline, CDR1 is SEHNR and CDR2 FQNEAQ (reference sequence). Deletions cut 3 bases from V and 0 bases from J, with 5 bases between.

This clone was seen just once. This chain links TRBV6-5 with TRBJ1-5, with a weak D call TRBD1 (6 bases). CDR3 length: 14 amino acids. The V gene's germline CDR1 is MNHEY and CDR2 SVGAGI. Deletions cut 0 bases from V and 6 bases from J, with 9 bases between. CDR3 DNA: TGTGCCAGCAGTTACTCGGGGGCAAGTCAGCCCCAGCATTTT. It translates to CASSYSGASQPQHF.

The chain joins TRBV7-9 to TRBJ2-7, with TRBD1 identical over 10 bases. Unmatched junction bases numbered 14, after V lost 5 bases and J lost 4 bases. Germline CDR1 and CDR2: SEHNR and FQNEAQ (reference sequence). The CDR3 length is 17 residues. CDR3 sequence (DNA): TGTGCCAGCAGCCGCCGGGACAGGGGTGATATAGGGTACGAGCAGTACTTC. Its protein is CASSRRDRGDIGYEQYF.

The chain carries TRBV7-9 and TRBJ2-1; perhaps TRBD1 as D (5 bases). Germline V gene sequence: CDR1 SEHNR, CDR2 FQNEAQ (reference sequence). The CDR3 runs to 16 residues. V gave up 1 base and J gave up 4 bases, with 14 bases separating them. The CDR3 sequence: CASSLEFRAIYNEQFF. The DNA of the CDR3 is TGTGCCAGCAGCTTAGAGTTCAGGGCCATATACAATGAGCAGTTCTTC.

The chain recombines TRBV5-1 with TRBJ2-2; 7 bases match TRBD1. Trimming removed 4 bases from V and 6 bases from J; junction bases left unmatched: 6. Per the germline V gene, CDR1 is SGHRS and CDR2 is YFSETQ. CDR3 length equals 14 residues. The CDR3 is CASSIDRDPGELFF. DNA for the CDR3: TGCGCCAGCAGCATCGACAGGGACCCCGGGGAGCTGTTTTTT.

The chain couples TRBV29-1 to TRBJ1-1; the D gene is possibly TRBD1 (6 bases). Germline CDR1 reads SQVTM; CDR2 reads ANQGSEA. The CDR3 has 15 residues. Trimming cost V 6 bases and J 0 bases, with 17 bases left between them. The CDR3 is CSVEKGGSMNTEAFF. CDR3 DNA: TGCAGCGTCGAAAAAGGGGGTTCGATGAACACTGAAGCTTTCTTT.

The genes are TRBV27 and TRBJ1-2, with a weak D call TRBD1 (5 bases). V dropped 4 bases and J dropped 6 bases, with 21 bases sitting between them. CDR3 length: 16 amino acids. Germline V gives CDR1 MNHEY, CDR2 SMNVEV (reference sequence). CDR3 DNA sequence: TGTGCCAGCAGTTATAAGGTCACGTGGGGCGTGAATGGCTACACCTTC. It specifies CASSYKVTWGVNGYTF.

The chain combines TRBV6-4 with TRBJ2-3; weak D call: TRBD2 (6 bases). Trimming removed 6 bases from V and 3 bases from J, with 13 bases in between. Germline assignment: CDR1 MRHNA and CDR2 SNTAGT. CDR3 length: 14 amino acids. The CDR3 DNA reads TGTGCCAGCAGCTGCCCCGGGAGTACAGATACGCAGTATTTT. It yields the protein CASSCPGSTDTQYF.

This clone has a single count. The rearrangement joins TRBV6-2 or TRBV6-3 to TRBJ2-1; TRBD2 aligns across 10 bases. From germline, CDR1 is MNHEY and CDR2 SVGEGT. The CDR3 sequence is 16 residues long. J gave up 9 bases and V 2 bases, and 10 bases lay outside the gene matches. The CDR3 region is CASSYRHSGRLGEQFF. In nucleotides, the CDR3 is TGTGCCAGCAGTTACAGGCATAGCGGGAGGTTAGGTGAGCAGTTCTTC.

This chain connects TRBV6-2 or TRBV6-3 to TRBJ1-5; TRBD1 matches at 12 bases. Germline lookup yields CDR1 MNHEY and CDR2 SVGEGT. The CDR3 totals 15 residues. With V trimmed by 4 bases and J by 6 bases, 4 bases remained unmatched. CDR3 nucleotides: TGTGCCAGCAGTTCGGGACAGGGGGCGGTTCAGCCCCAGCATTTT. As protein: CASSSGQGAVQPQHF.

This chain connects TRBV29-1 to TRBJ2-3, with a weak D call TRBD2 (5 bases). Germline values: CDR1 SQVTM, CDR2 ANQGSEA. V was clipped by 3 bases and J by 2 bases, with 15 bases between them. CDR3 length: 15 amino acids. The CDR3 DNA sequence: TGCAGCGTTGAGGTGTCTGGACTCTTCACAGATACGCAGTATTTT. Translated, it gives CSVEVSGLFTDTQYF.

The chain combines TRBV2 with TRBJ2-2; 8 bases align to TRBD2. The germline gives CDR1 SNHLY, CDR2 FYNNEI. The CDR3 totals 15 residues. V shed 10 bases, J shed 3 bases, and the junction held 10 bases outside the gene matches. This CDR3 is CATPGGREDTGELFF. The DNA for the CDR3 is TGTGCCACCCCCGGGGGGCGGGAGGACACCGGGGAGCTGTTTTTT.

The chain links TRBV30 to TRBJ1-1; TRBD1 agrees at 12 bases. From germline, CDR1 is GTSNPN and CDR2 SVGIG (reference sequence). The ends lost 1 base at V and 3 bases at J; junction bases unmatched: 3. This CDR3 comprises 15 residues. The chain's CDR3 is CAWSGDRGPDTEAFF. The CDR3, as DNA: TGTGCCTGGAGTGGGGACAGGGGGCCGGACACTGAAGCTTTCTTT.

V and J are TRBV28 and TRBJ2-7; 7 bases align to TRBD1. V shed 7 bases, J shed 3 bases, and the junction held 9 bases outside the gene matches. The V gene's germline CDR1 is MDHEN and CDR2 SYDVKM. The CDR3 contains 14 residues. CDR3 sequence (DNA): TGTGCCAGCACCCCCGGGACAGCGAACTACGAGCAGTACTTC. Translating gives CASTPGTANYEQYF.

V and J are TRBV5-1 and TRBJ2-7, with D possibly matching TRBD1 (6 bases). Germline V gene lookup returns CDR1 SGHRS and CDR2 YFSETQ. This CDR3 is 15 amino acids long. Trimming stripped 0 bases from V and 1 base from J, with 11 bases between. CDR3 protein: CASSLADRGSYEQYF. The CDR3 DNA reads TGCGCCAGCAGCTTGGCCGATAGGGGGTCCTACGAGCAGTACTTC.

Only a few counts were recorded for this clone. The rearrangement links TRBV15 to TRBJ1-4, with unresolved D. V dropped 3 bases and J dropped 4 bases, with 12 bases sitting between them. The CDR3 length is 15 residues. Germline V gene data show CDR1 as LNHNV and CDR2 as YYDKDF (reference sequence). CDR3 in DNA: TGTGCCACCAGCAGGGGCCGCGGGAATAATGAAAAACTGTTTTTT. It codes for CATSRGRGNNEKLFF.

This chain uses TRBV13 with TRBJ2-7; 10 bases are a match to TRBD2. The CDR3 sequence is 20 residues long. Per the germline V gene, CDR1 is PRHDT and CDR2 is FYEKMQ (reference sequence). Trimming removed 5 bases from V and 4 bases from J; junction bases left unmatched: 23. The CDR3 nucleotides read TGTGCCAGCAGCCTCCGCCCCGGGACTAGCGTCTCTCCTGGGGGGTACGAGCAGTACTTC. Its translation: CASSLRPGTSVSPGGYEQYF.

The chain recombines TRBV19 with TRBJ2-5; D perhaps matches TRBD2 (5 bases). CDR1 and CDR2 (germline): LNHDA, SQIVND (reference sequence). V lost 4 bases and J lost 5, with 17 bases in between. This CDR3 has 15 residues. CDR3 DNA: TGTGCCAGTAGTAGGGGAGTATCAGCTGGCGAGACCCAGTACTTC. Its translation: CASSRGVSAGETQYF.

V usage is TRBV24-1 and J usage is TRBJ1-4; weak D call: TRBD1 (6 bases). The V end was cut by 3 bases, the J end by 8 bases, with 18 bases between. CDR3 length: 16 residues. Germline lookup yields CDR1 KGHDR and CDR2 SFDVKD. CDR3 DNA: TGTGCCACCAGTGATCACCCCAGGGGTAAGGCAGAAAAACTGTTTTTT. This codes for CATSDHPRGKAEKLFF.